This TCR beta chain was identified in a study of shared T cell receptors in the human thymus (dated by TCRdb to the early 2020s). As for the study more broadly: The study examined how the human thymus generates shared, self-reactive T-cell receptor alpha chains.

V is reduced by 6 bases and J by 3 bases, leaving a spacing of 14 bases between them. Per the germline V gene (reference sequence), MNHNY is the CDR1 and SVGAGI is the CDR2. The CDR3 measures 14 amino acids from cysteine to phenylalanine. Just CDR3 DNA is preserved here, 42 bases in frame from base 1. Library method: the immunoSEQ multiplex PCR assay. TCRdb carries this immuneACCESS record with in-frame sequences only. Its versions omit some clonotypes, under half of them owing to an unresolved V gene in the studies checked, with the rest unexplained. This sample has around 730,000 clones in its table, and roughly 85% of those were observed once. The ten most abundant clones make up under 0.012% of the sample. Comments on this clone: Its recognized antigen is unknown. Per-base quality was not reported, and no clone a single base away is much larger than it.

The same sample was also used in a study of human thymus T cells. As described in the second report: Immunologically healthy infants undergoing open corrective cardiac surgery for congenital heart defects in Finland were used as donors. Thymus tissue was collected as surgical resects that were removed during corrective cardiac surgery. Biased V and J gene segment usage appeared to be present in both thymic and peripheral blood repertoires. The related research found that thymic TCR repertoires overlapped highly between unrelated individuals. TCR alpha and beta repertoires from roughly 8 infant thymus samples and four related peripheral blood samples were characterized in the study. The cohort included about six male and a couple of female infants, with donor ages spanning 7 to 244 days. Thymocytes were mechanically released from the tissue and were stored as pellets of about 9-33 million cells at -70 degrees C. Genomic DNA was extracted from frozen cell pellets with a QIAsymphony instrument. The immunoSEQ multiplex PCR assay was used to amplify the TCRB and TCRAD loci from a standardized amount of quality-controlled genomic DNA. Amplicons spanned the V(D)J region at a length sufficient to cover the CDR3 and identify V and J genes. The amplicons were sequenced on an Illumina platform via the commercial immunoSEQ service. Primer bias and sequencing errors were corrected as previously described, and TCRAD and TCRB definitions were based on the IMGT database. Repertoires were analysed with immunoSEQ Analyzer 3.0 and VDJTools, covering basic statistics, V/J segment usage, diversity estimates, rarefaction and pairwise overlap. To estimate diversity, the Chao1, ChaoE, Efron-Thisted, Shannon and inverse Simpson indices were applied, and diversity was also estimated on datasets down-sampled to the smallest sample. Repertoire overlap used strict matching of CDR3 nucleotide sequence, V gene and J gene, with Jaccard-based multidimensional scaling clustering. On average, thymus samples yielded around 850,000 unique TCRB clonotypes, whereas blood samples yielded about 80,000.

The sequence was obtained from a girl in the first two years of life with a congenital heart defect. Donor details come from another sample of the same person, matched by shared clones. The chain is encoded by TRBV6-6 joined to TRBJ1-2; the D gene is perhaps TRBD1, from 5 matching bases. The material sequenced was thymocytes. In nucleotides, the sequence is TGTGCCAGCAGCCGGGCAGGGTGGGACTATGGCTACACCTTC. It encodes CASSRAGWDYGYTF.